This is a list of T cell receptor beta chains from one sample in a study of T cell responses to AZD1222 COVID-19 vaccine. Clones were read by immunoSEQ multiplex PCR, and TCRdb kept only the in-frame ones, dropping some. Of 150,000 or so clones detected, approximately 94% appear once; the ten largest clones hold 1.5% to 2%. The sample was peripheral blood, taken on day 0 of AZD1222 vaccination. These receptors came from an adult in good health. Both conserved end residues are part of each CDR3. D genes are given only for firm matches. The size entry is marked missing in some rows and otherwise reads once, few, many or a size class.

D | J | size | V | DNA | CDR3
- | TRBJ1-1 | - | TRBV3-1/TRBV3-2 | TGTGCCAGCAGCCAAGCCTTGGGACGGTTGAACACTGAAGCTTTCTTT | CASSQALGRLNTEAFF
- | TRBJ1-3 | - | TRBV21-1 | TGTGCCAGCAGCCAAAGCCGGACAGACAAAGGAAACACCATATATTTT | CASSQSRTDKGNTIYF
- | TRBJ1-1 | once | TRBV5-6 | TGTGCCAGCAGCTTCACGGTCGGGCAGACGAACACTGAAGCTTTCTTT | CASSFTVGQTNTEAFF
TRBD1 | TRBJ1-2 | - | TRBV5-6 | TGTGCCAGCAGCTCTCGACAGGGAGGGAACTATGGCTACACCTTC | CASSSRQGGNYGYTF
- | TRBJ1-2 | few | TRBV28 | TGTGCCAGCCTCAAGACGGGGGCCGGGTTTTATGGCTACACCTTC | CASLKTGAGFYGYTF
- | TRBJ1-1 | - | TRBV6-5 | TGTGCCAGCATCCGTCCGGGGGCCATGAACACTGAAGCTTTCTTT | CASIRPGAMNTEAFF
TRBD1 | TRBJ2-7 | - | TRBV10-3 | TGTGCCATCAGGCCCGACACAGGGGGCGAAAAAGGCGAGCAGTACTTC | CAIRPDTGGEKGEQYF
- | TRBJ2-1 | - | TRBV27 | TGTGCCAGCAGTGCCCGAGTCAGCTCCTACAATGAGCAGTTCTTC | CASSARVSSYNEQFF
- | TRBJ2-1 | - | TRBV7-3 | TGTGCCAGCAGCTGGGGGTCGGCAAGCTCCTACAATGAGCAGTTCTTC | CASSWGSASSYNEQFF
TRBD1 | TRBJ2-2 | - | TRBV5-4 | TGTGCCAGCAGCTTCTATAAGGGACAGGGTGTCAGGGAGCTGTTTTTT | CASSFYKGQGVRELFF
TRBD2 | TRBJ2-2 | - | TRBV11-2 | TGTGCCACGGGGGGGAGGACGAACACCGGGGAGCTGTTTTTT | CATGGRTNTGELFF
- | TRBJ1-3 | - | TRBV11-2 | TGTGCCAGCAGCTTCAACCCGTCCCACAAGGGAGGTGGAAACACCATATATTTT | CASSFNPSHKGGGNTIYF
- | TRBJ2-1 | once | TRBV6-1 | TGTGCCAGCAGTGATTATTACAGGGATTCGGACTCCTACAATGAGCAGTTCTTC | CASSDYYRDSDSYNEQFF
- | TRBJ2-7 | - | TRBV5-1 | TGCGCCAGCAGCTTGGATCCCAGATCCTTCTCCTACGAGCAGTACTTC | CASSLDPRSFSYEQYF
- | TRBJ1-4 | - | TRBV19 | TGTGCCAGTAGTATAGAGATCAGACGGGGTGAAAAACTGTTTTTT | CASSIEIRRGEKLFF
- | TRBJ2-7 | - | TRBV21-1 | TGTGCCAGCAGCAAAGGTTTGAGTACAGGGTGGGTAGGCGAGCAGTACTTC | CASSKGLSTGWVGEQYF
- | TRBJ1-2 | - | TRBV7-2 | TGTGCCAGCAGCTTAGAGAGCGTCTATGGCTACACCTTC | CASSLESVYGYTF
TRBD1 | TRBJ1-2 | - | TRBV2 | TGTGCCTGGACCGCAGGGGGCAGCGGCTACACCTTC | CAWTAGGSGYTF
- | TRBJ1-6 | - | TRBV5-6 | TGTGCCAGCAGCTTGTACACAACCTATAATTCACCCCTCCACTTT | CASSLYTTYNSPLHF
TRBD1 | TRBJ1-1 | - | TRBV5-4 | TGTGCCAGCGGGAGGGACAGGGCCCCTGAAGCTTTCTTT | CASGRDRAPEAFF
- | TRBJ2-3 | once | TRBV5-1 | TGCGCCAGCTCCGTTATAGGGGGAGCAGATACGCAGTATTTT | CASSVIGGADTQYF
- | TRBJ1-5 | - | TRBV7-2 | TGTGCCAGCAGCTTAGTTGGGGGGCTGGTCAATCAGCCCCAGCATTTT | CASSLVGGLVNQPQHF
TRBD1 | TRBJ1-6 | - | TRBV5-1 | TGCGCCAGCAGCTTGATTGTGACAGGGAATAATTCACCCCTCCACTTT | CASSLIVTGNNSPLHF
- | TRBJ1-1 | - | TRBV29-1 | TGCAGCGTTGAAGGGGTCCGACGGTATGATGGGGCTTTCTTT | CSVEGVRRYDGAFF
TRBD1 | TRBJ1-4 | - | TRBV23-1 | TGCGCCAGCAGTCAAACAGGGGGCCATTTTACTAATGAAAAACTGTTTTTT | CASSQTGGHFTNEKLFF
- | TRBJ1-2 | - | TRBV9 | TGTGCCAGCAGCGTAGACAGGTCCTCTGGAGGCTACACCTTC | CASSVDRSSGGYTF
- | TRBJ1-5 | - | TRBV6-5 | TGTGCCAGCGCCCGGGGCGGGAATCAGCCCCAGCATTTT | CASARGGNQPQHF
- | TRBJ2-4 | - | TRBV25-1 | TGTGCCAGCAGTGAACTCGGACTAGCCAAAAACATTCAGTACTTC | CASSELGLAKNIQYF
TRBD1 | TRBJ2-3 | - | TRBV9 | TGTGCCAGCAGCGTAGAGGGACGAAGGGGGCTTACAGATACGCAGTATTTT | CASSVEGRRGLTDTQYF
TRBD1 | TRBJ2-1 | - | TRBV5-4 | TGTGCCAGCAGCTTTAGACAGGGGCACAATGAGCAGTTCTTC | CASSFRQGHNEQFF
- | TRBJ1-1 | - | TRBV12-3/TRBV12-4 | TGTGCCAGCAGCTGGATGGGGCCCCGCGTGGCTTTCTTT | CASSWMGPRVAFF
TRBD1 | TRBJ2-2 | - | TRBV6-1 | TGTGCCACCAACGGACAGGGGGGAACCGGGGAGCTGTTTTTT | CATNGQGGTGELFF
TRBD1 | TRBJ1-1 | - | TRBV18 | TGTGCCAGCTCACCGGGACAGGGGGCCATGAACACTGAAGCTTTCTTT | CASSPGQGAMNTEAFF
TRBD1 | TRBJ1-1 | - | TRBV5-1 | TGCGCCAGCAGCGACAGGGTTGCCACTGAAGCTTTCTTT | CASSDRVATEAFF
- | TRBJ1-5 | - | TRBV18 | TGTGCCAGCTCACCCGGGGGCTATAGCAATCAGCCCCAGCATTTT | CASSPGGYSNQPQHF
TRBD1 | TRBJ1-6 | - | TRBV24-1 | TGTGCCACCAGTGATGGGGGACAGCTTTTTAATTCACCCCTCCACTTT | CATSDGGQLFNSPLHF